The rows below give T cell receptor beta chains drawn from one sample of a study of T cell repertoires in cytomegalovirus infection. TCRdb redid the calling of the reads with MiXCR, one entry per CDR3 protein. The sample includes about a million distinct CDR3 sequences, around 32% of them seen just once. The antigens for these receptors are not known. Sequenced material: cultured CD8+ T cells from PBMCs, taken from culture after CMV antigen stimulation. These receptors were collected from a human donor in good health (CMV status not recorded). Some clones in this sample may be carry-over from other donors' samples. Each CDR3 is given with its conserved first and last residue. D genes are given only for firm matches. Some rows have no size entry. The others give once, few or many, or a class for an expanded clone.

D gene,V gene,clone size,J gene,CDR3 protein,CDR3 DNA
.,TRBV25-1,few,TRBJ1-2,CASSEGTPYGYTF,TGTGCCAGCAGTGAAGGGACACCCTATGGCTACACCTTC
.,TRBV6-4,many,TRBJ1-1,CASSVTENTEAFF,TGTGCCAGCAGTGTCACAGAGAACACTGAAGCTTTCTTT
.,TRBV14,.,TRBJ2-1,CASSQSNRVGDEQFF,TGTGCCAGCAGCCAAAGCAATAGGGTCGGCGATGAGCAGTTCTTC
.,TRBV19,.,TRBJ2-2,CASTEGLWTGELFF,TGTGCCAGTACTGAGGGCCTTTGGACCGGGGAGCTGTTTTTT
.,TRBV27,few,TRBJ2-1,CASSYRDFFNEQFF,TGTGCCAGCAGTTACCGGGACTTCTTCAATGAGCAGTTCTTC
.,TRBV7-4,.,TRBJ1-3,CASSIKGSGNTIYF,TGTGCCAGCAGCATAAAAGGGTCAGGAAACACCATATATTTT
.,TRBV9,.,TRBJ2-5,CASSVEGGTQETQYF,TGTGCCAGCAGCGTAGAAGGTGGGACCCAAGAGACCCAGTACTTC
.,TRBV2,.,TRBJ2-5,CASSAWRQETQYF,TGTGCCAGCAGTGCATGGCGGCAAGAGACCCAGTACTTC
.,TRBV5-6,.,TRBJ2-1,CASSSYRSYNEQFF,TGTGCCAGCAGCTCCTACCGTTCCTACAATGAGCAGTTCTTC
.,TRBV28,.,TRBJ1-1,CASSLRQGKGSWVGTEAFF,TGTGCCAGCAGTTTAAGACAAGGAAAAGGGTCCTGGGTGGGGACGGAAGCTTTCTTT
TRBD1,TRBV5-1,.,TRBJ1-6,CASSPPDRGDSPLHF,TGCGCCAGCAGCCCGCCGGACAGGGGTGACTCACCCCTCCACTTT
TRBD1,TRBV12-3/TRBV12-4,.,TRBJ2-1,CASSDRGGGNEQFF,TGTGCCAGCAGTGACAGGGGTGGGGGTAATGAGCAGTTCTTC
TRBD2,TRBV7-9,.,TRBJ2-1,CASSLGGRAGVYEQFF,TGTGCCAGCAGCCTTGGGGGGCGAGCGGGGGTCTATGAGCAGTTCTTC
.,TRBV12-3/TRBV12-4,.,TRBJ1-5,CASSFQLLGDTNQDSNQPQHF,TGTGCCAGCAGTTTTCAATTGTTGGGGGACACAAACCAGGATAGCAATCAGCCCCAGCATTTT
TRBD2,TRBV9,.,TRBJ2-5,CASSPVAGGKETQYF,TGTGCCAGCTCCCCTGTCGCGGGGGGGAAGGAGACCCAGTACTTC
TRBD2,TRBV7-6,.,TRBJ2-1,CASSLEGSGGLRHEQFF,TGTGCCAGCAGCTTAGAGGGGAGCGGGGGGCTGCGACATGAGCAGTTCTTC
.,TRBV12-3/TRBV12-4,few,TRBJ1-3,CASSFPQTSGNTIYF,TGTGCCAGCAGTTTCCCCCAAACCTCTGGAAACACCATATATTTT